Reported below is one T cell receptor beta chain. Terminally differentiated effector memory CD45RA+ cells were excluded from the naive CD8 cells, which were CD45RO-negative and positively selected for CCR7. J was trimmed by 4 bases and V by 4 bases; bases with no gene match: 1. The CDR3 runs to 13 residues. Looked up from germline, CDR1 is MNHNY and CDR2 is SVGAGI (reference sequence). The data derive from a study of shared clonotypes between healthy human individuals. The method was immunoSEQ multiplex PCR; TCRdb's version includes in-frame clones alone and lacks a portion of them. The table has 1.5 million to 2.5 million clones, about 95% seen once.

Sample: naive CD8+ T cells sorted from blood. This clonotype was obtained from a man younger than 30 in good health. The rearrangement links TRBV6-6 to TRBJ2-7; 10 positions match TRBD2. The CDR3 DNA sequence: TGTGCCAGCAGTTTAGCGGGGGGTTACGAGCAGTACTTC. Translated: CASSLAGGYEQYF.